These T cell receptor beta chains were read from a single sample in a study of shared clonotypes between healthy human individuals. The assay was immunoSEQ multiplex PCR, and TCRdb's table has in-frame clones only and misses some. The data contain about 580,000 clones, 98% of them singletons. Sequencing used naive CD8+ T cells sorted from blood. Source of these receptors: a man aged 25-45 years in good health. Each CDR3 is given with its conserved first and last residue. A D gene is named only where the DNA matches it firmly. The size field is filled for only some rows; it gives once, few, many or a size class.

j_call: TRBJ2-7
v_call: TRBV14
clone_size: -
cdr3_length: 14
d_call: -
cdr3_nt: TGTGCCAGCAGCCAACAGGGTTTGTCCTACGAGCAGTACTTC
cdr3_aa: CASSQQGLSYEQYF

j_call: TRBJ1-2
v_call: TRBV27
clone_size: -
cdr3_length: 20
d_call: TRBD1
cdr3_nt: TGTGCCAGCAGTTCCGCGCACCCTCGGGACAGGCCTGAGAATAACTATGGCTACACCTTC
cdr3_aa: CASSSAHPRDRPENNYGYTF

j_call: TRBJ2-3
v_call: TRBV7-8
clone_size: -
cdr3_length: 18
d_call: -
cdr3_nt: TGTGCCAGCAGCTTAGTCCGGTTGCGCGATGAAGGCACAGATACGCAGTATTTT
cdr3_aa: CASSLVRLRDEGTDTQYF

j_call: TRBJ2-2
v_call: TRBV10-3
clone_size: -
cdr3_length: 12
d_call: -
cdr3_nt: TGTGCCATCAAACAGTCCACCGGGGAGCTGTTTTTT
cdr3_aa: CAIKQSTGELFF

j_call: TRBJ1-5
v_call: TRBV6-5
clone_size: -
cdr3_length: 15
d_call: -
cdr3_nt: TGTGCCAGCAGCAAGACAGGTTGGCTTGATCAGCCCCAGCATTTT
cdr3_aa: CASSKTGWLDQPQHF

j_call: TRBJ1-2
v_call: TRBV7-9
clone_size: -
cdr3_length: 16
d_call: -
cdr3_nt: TGTGCCAGCAGCTTATCAACCGGGACGGCCGCCTATGGCTACACCTTC
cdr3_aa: CASSLSTGTAAYGYTF

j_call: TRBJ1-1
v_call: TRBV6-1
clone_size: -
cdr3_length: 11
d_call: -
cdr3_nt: TGTGCCAGCAGGAGGGACACTGAAGCTTTCTTT
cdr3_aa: CASRRDTEAFF

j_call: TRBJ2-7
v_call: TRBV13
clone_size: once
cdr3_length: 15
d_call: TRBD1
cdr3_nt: TGTGCCAGCAGCCCAAGACAGGGGCGGTCCTACGAGCAGTACTTC
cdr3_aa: CASSPRQGRSYEQYF

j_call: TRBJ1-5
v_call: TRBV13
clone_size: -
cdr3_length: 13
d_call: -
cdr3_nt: TGTGCCAGCAGCGAAGCGGGTAATCAGCCCCAGCATTTT
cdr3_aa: CASSEAGNQPQHF

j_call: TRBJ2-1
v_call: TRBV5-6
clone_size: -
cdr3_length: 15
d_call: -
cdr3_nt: TGTGCCAGCAGCTGGTCCGACACCTCCTACAATGAGCAGTTCTTC
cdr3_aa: CASSWSDTSYNEQFF

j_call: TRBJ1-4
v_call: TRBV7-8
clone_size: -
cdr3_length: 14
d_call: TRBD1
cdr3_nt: TGTGCCAGCAGCTCAGGACAGGGGGATGAAAAACTGTTTTTT
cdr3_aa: CASSSGQGDEKLFF

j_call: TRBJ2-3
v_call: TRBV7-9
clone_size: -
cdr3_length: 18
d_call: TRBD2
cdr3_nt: TGTGCCAGCAGTTCAAATCGATTGGGTGCGGGAGTAACAGATACGCAGTATTTT
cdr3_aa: CASSSNRLGAGVTDTQYF

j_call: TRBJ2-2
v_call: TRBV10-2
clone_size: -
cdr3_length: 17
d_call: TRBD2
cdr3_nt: TGCGCCAGCAGTGAGTTTTTGGCGGGAGCTCATACCGGGGAGCTGTTTTTT
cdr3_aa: CASSEFLAGAHTGELFF

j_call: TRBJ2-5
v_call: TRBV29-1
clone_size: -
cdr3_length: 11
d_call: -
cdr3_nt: TGCAGCGTTCAGGGGAAAGAGACCCAGTACTTC
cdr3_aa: CSVQGKETQYF

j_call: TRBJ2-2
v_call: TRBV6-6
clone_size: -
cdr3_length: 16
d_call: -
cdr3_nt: TGTGCCAGCAGTTTCGGACAGTCCTACGGCACCGGGGAGCTGTTTTTT
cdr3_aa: CASSFGQSYGTGELFF

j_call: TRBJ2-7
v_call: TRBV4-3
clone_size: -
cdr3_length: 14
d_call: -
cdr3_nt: TGCGCCAGCAGCCCGTCTGGGACCAACTACGAGCAGTACTTC
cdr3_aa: CASSPSGTNYEQYF

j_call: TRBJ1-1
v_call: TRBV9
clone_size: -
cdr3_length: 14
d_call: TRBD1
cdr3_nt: TGTGCCAGCAGCGTAGACCCAGGGGGGCCTGAAGCTTTCTTT
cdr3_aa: CASSVDPGGPEAFF

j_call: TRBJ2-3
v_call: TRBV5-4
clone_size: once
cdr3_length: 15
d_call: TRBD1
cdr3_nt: TGTGCCAGCAGCCCGACAGGGAACGGCACAGATACGCAGTATTTT
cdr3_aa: CASSPTGNGTDTQYF

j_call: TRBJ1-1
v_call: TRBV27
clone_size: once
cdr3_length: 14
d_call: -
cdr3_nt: TGTGCCAGCAGCCGTGCCGGAAAGAACACTGAAGCTTTCTTT
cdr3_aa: CASSRAGKNTEAFF

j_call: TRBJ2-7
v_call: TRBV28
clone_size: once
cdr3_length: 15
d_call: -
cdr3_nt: TGTGCCAGCAGCCCTTATGTAGGTTGGATGGGCGAGCAGTACTTC
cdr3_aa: CASSPYVGWMGEQYF

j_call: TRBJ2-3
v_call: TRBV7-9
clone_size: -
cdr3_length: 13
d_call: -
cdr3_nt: TGTGCCAGCAGCTCGGGGGGCCCAGATACGCAGTATTTT
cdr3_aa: CASSSGGPDTQYF

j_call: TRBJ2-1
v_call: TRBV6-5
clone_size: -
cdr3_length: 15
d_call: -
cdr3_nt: TGTGCCAGCAGTTACTCGACCGGGGCCCACAATGAGCAGTTCTTC
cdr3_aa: CASSYSTGAHNEQFF

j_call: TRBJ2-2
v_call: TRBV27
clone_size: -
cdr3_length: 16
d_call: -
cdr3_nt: TGTGCCAGCAGTTTTACCGCAGGGGACTACACCGGGGAGCTGTTTTTT
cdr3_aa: CASSFTAGDYTGELFF

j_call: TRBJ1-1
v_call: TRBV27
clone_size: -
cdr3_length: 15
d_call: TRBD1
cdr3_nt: TGTGCCAGCAGTTCAGGACAGGGTCCTCACAGTGGAGCTTTCTTT
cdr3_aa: CASSSGQGPHSGAFF

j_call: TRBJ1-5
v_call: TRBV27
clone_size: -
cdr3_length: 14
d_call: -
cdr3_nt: TGTGCCAGCAGCCCAGGGGTGCGCAATCAGCCCCAGCATTTT
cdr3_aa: CASSPGVRNQPQHF

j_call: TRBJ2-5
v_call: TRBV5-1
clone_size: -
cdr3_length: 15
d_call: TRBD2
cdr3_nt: TGCGCCAGCAGCCCTGGGACTAGCGGCGTAGAGACCCAGTACTTC
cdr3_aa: CASSPGTSGVETQYF

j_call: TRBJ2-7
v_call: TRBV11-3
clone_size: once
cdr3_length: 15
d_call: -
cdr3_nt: TGTGCCAGCAGCGCCGAGGGAGCCTCATCCTACGAGCAGTACTTC
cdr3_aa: CASSAEGASSYEQYF

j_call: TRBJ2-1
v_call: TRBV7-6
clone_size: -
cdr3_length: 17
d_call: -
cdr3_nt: TGTGCCAGCAGCTTGTGGGGTAGCGTTAGCTCCTACAATGAGCAGTTCTTC
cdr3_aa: CASSLWGSVSSYNEQFF

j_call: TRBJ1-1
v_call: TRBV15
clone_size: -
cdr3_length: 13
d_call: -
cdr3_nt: TGTGCCACCAGCAGACCGATTGACACTGAAGCTTTCTTT
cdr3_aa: CATSRPIDTEAFF

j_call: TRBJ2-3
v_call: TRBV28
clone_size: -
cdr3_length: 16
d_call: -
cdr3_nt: TGTGCCAGCAGAACCACTTCTACCCCTAGCACAGATACGCAGTATTTT
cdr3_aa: CASRTTSTPSTDTQYF

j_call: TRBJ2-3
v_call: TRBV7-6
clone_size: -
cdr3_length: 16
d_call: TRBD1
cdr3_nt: TGTGCCAGCAGCCCCTGGACAGGGGGAACGGGGGATACGCAGTATTTT
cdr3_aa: CASSPWTGGTGDTQYF

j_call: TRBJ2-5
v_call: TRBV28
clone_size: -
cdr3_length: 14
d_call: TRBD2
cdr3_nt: TGTGCCAGCAGTTTCACCGGGACTAGCACGACCCAGTACTTC
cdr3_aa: CASSFTGTSTTQYF

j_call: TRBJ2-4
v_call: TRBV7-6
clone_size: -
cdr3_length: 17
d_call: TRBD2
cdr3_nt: TGTGCCAGCAGCCCAGAAGCGGGAGAGCTAGCCAAAAACATTCAGTACTTC
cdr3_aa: CASSPEAGELAKNIQYF

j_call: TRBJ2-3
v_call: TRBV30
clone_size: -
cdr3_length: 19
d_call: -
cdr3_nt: TGTGCCTGGAGACCCCCACCGTTCCGACTAGTGGGCCAGACAGATACGCAGTATTTT
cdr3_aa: CAWRPPPFRLVGQTDTQYF

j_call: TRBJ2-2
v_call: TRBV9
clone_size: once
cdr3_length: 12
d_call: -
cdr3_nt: TGTGCCAGCACCGAGGAAAGGGGGGAGCTGTTTTTT
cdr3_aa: CASTEERGELFF

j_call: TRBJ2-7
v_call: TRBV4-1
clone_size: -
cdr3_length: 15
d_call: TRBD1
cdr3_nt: TGCGCCAGCAGCCAAGAGGACAGGAGCTCCTACGAGCAGTACTTC
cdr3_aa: CASSQEDRSSYEQYF

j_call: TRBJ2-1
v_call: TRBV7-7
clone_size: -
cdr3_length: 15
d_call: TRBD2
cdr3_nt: TGTGCTAGCAGCTTAGAACCTAGCGGGAGTTATGAGCAGTTCTTC
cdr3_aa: CASSLEPSGSYEQFF

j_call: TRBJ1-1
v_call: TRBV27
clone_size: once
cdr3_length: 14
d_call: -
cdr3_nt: TGTGCCAGCAGTTTTGGAGGCCTGAACACTGAAGCTTTCTTT
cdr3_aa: CASSFGGLNTEAFF

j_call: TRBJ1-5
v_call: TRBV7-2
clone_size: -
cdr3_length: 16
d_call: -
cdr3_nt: TGTGCCAGCAGCCCCCCACTCGAAGGAATCAATCAGCCCCAGCATTTT
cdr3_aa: CASSPPLEGINQPQHF

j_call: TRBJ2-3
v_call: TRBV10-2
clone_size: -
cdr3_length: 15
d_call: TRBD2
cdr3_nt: TGCGCCAGCAGTGATTCTAGCGGGAGCCGGGATACGCAGTATTTT
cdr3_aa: CASSDSSGSRDTQYF

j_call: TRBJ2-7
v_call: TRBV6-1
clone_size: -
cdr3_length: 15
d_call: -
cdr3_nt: TGTGCCAGCAGTGAAGGGGCCTCCGTCGACTACGAGCAGTACTTC
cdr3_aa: CASSEGASVDYEQYF

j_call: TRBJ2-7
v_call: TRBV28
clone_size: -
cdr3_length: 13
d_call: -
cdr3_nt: TGTGCCAGCAGTCGCGGCATGTCCAACGAGCAGTACTTC
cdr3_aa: CASSRGMSNEQYF

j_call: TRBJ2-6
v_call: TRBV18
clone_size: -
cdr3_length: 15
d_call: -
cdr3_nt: TGTGCCAGCTCACCACCAGTCTCTGGGGCCAACGTCCTGACTTTC
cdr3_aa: CASSPPVSGANVLTF

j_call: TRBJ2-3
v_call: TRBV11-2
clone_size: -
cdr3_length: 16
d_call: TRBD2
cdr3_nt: TGTGCCAGCAGCTTACGTGGGGAGGGAAGGGGAGATACGCAGTATTTT
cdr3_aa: CASSLRGEGRGDTQYF

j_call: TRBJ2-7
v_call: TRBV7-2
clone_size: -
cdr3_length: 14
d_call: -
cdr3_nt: TGTGCCAGCAGCTTAGGGGGGTACTCCTACGAGCAGTACTTC
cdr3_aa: CASSLGGYSYEQYF

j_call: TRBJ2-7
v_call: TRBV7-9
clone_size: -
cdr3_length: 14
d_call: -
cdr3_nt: TGTGCCAGCAGCCAGTTGAACCGTAGCTACGAGCAGTACTTC
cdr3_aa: CASSQLNRSYEQYF

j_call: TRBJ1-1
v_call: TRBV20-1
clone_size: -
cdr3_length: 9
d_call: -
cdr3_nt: TGCAGTGTTACCGCTGAAGCTTTCTTT
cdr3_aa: CSVTAEAFF

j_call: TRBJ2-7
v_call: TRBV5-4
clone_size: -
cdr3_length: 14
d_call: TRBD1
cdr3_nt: TGTGCCAGCAGCTTGTGGACAGGGGCCTACGAGCAGTACTTC
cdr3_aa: CASSLWTGAYEQYF

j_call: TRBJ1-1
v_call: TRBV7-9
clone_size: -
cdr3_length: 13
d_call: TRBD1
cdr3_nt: TGTGCCAGCAGCACCCAGGGGGACACTGAAGCTTTCTTT
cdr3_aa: CASSTQGDTEAFF

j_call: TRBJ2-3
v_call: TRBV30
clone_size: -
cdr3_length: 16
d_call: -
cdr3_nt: TGTGCCTGGAGTGTCATGCGGGGTCAGGGCACAGATACGCAGTATTTT
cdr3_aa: CAWSVMRGQGTDTQYF

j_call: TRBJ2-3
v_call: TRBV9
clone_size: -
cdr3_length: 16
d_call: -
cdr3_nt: TGTGCCAGCAGCGTATTTGGGGGGACTAGCACAGATACGCAGTATTTT
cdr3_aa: CASSVFGGTSTDTQYF

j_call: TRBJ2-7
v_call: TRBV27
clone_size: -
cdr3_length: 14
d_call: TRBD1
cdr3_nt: TGTGCCAGCAGTGCGGGACAGGTCTTCTACGAGCAGTACTTC
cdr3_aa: CASSAGQVFYEQYF

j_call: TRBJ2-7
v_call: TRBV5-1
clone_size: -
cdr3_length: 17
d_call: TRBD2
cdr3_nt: TGCGCCAGCAGCTTAGGGACTAGCGGGAGAGGTTCCTACGAGCAGTACTTC
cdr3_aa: CASSLGTSGRGSYEQYF

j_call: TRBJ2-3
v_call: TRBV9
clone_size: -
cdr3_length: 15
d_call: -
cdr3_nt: TGTGCCAGCAGCGTACACGGAGAGTTGACAGATACGCAGTATTTT
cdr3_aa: CASSVHGELTDTQYF

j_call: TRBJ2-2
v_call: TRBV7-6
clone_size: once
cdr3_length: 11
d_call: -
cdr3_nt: TGTGCCAGCAGCTCCACCGGGGAGCTGTTTTTT
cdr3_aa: CASSSTGELFF

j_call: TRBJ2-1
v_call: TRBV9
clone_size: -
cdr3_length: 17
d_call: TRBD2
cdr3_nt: TGTGCCAGCAGCGTCCACTCCGGGACTAGATCCTACAATGAGCAGTTCTTC
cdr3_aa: CASSVHSGTRSYNEQFF

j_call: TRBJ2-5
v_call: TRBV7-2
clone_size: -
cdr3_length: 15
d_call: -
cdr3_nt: TGTGCCAGCAGCTTACAGGCCGGGAGAAGTGAGACCCAGTACTTC
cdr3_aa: CASSLQAGRSETQYF

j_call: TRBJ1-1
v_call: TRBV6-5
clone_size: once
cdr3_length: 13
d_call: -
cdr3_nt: TGTGCCAGCAGCTTCGGGCCTGGAGGGGTGGCTTTCTTT
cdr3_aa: CASSFGPGGVAFF

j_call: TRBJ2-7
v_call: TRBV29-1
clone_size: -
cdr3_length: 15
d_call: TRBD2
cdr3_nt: TGCAGCGTTATGGGGTTCGGGGGGAGCTCCTACGAGCAGTACTTC
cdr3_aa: CSVMGFGGSSYEQYF